What follows is one T cell receptor (beta chain) and its context. Its antigen is currently unknown. The data are from a study of T cell repertoires in cytomegalovirus infection. In the study overall: CMV infection plus the matching HLA type was flagged by public TCR beta signatures.

TCRdb passed the reads through MiXCR, listing each CDR3 protein once. The sample records 60,000 to 80,000 distinct CDR3 sequences, 20% to 25% being singletons. Germline lookup yields CDR1 SEHNR and CDR2 FQNEAQ (reference sequence). CDR3 length: 15 residues. The V end was cut by 4 bases, the J end by 6 bases, with 13 bases between. Source: CD8+ T cells from cultured PBMCs, taken from culture after CMV antigen stimulation. This chain links TRBV7-9 with TRBJ1-6; D remains unclear. This TCR derives from a human donor in good health (CMV status not recorded). Some clones in this sample may be carry-over from other donors' samples. In DNA form, the CDR3 reads TGTGCCAGCAGCTCCTTTCCGTTGGTTAATTCACCCCTCCACTTT. It is translated as CASSSFPLVNSPLHF.